Detailed here is one T cell receptor beta chain. Its antigen has not been determined. No base qualities exist here, and no much larger clone lies one base off it. The entry originates in a study of identical twins (dated by TCRdb to the mid-2010s). Looking at the study overall: The study deep-sequenced TCR alpha and beta repertoires from monozygotic twins, unrelated adults of various ages and cord blood to test whether fetal clonotypes persist. To rule out contamination, the twin experiments were replicated at different times with different library preparation protocols. Study-level results and caveats: Compared with coincidental sharing between unrelated individuals, out-of-frame TCR alpha sequences shared between twins had an excess of sequences with low generation probability. In beta out-of-frame sequences, excess twin sharing was weaker, because having fewer shared sequences lowered the signal-to-noise ratio. Because the same donors could not be followed over many years, the conclusions relied on cross-sectional statistical analysis. Abundant cord blood beta clonotypes had fewer insertions, young adult naive repertoires showed a similar but weaker trend, and memory repertoires showed no such trend. Invariant T cells such as MAIT and iNKT could partly confound zero-insertion analyses, though diverse VJ usage argued against this for most clonotypes. In monozygotic twins, out-of-frame TCR alpha sharing was systematically underestimated by recombination models, although the models agreed with sharing between unrelated individuals.

Counted from cysteine to phenylalanine, this CDR3 has 13 amino acids. Only the CDR3 DNA is retained, 39 bases long and in frame from the first base. Unmatched junction bases come to 8, with V trimmed by 5 bases and J by 7 bases. Via the germline V gene (reference sequence), CDR1 is SEHNR and CDR2 FQNEAQ. Library preparation employed 5' RACE. These reads were obtained on an Illumina HiSeq 2000. A universal primer binding site was added through template switching, and the final cDNA carried a unique molecular identifier so that TCR cDNA molecules could be counted accurately. Specific primers in the conserved constant-segment region were used to synthesize first-strand cDNA for TCR alpha and beta chains. Each cDNA library was double barcoded, with a SMART-Mk sample barcode plus Illumina barcodes, to control for contamination. TruSeq adapter sequences and Illumina sample barcodes were added in two successive PCR steps. Sequencing of the TCR alpha and beta cDNA libraries was done on the Illumina HiSeq platform using custom primers. The source study handled its data this way. MiGEC processed the raw reads to extract unique molecular identifiers, while MiXCR was used to determine the CDR3 positions. Recombination models were inferred per individual with the repgenHMM and IGoR tools using an EM algorithm. The analysis of shared clonotypes was done with the tcR package in R, with sharing normalized by the product of cloneset sizes. To study raw recombination without the effects of thymic and clonal selection, out-of-frame nonproductive sequences were analyzed. TCRdb itself trimmed the public reads at Q25 with fastp, ran MiXCR and retained productive beta chains. Rows matching on CDR3 protein sequence are summarized as one entry with the most common DNA and genes. The V and J calls, along with clone size, are taken from TCRdb and not from the paper's own processing. The sample table holds roughly 250,000 distinct CDR3 sequences, of which 7.5% were seen once. The ten largest clonotypes hold 5% to 6% of the sample.

Every donor in the study was a healthy Caucasian. The twin cohort comprised three pairs of female monozygotic twins, all aged about 18 to 30 years. CD4+ and CD8+ T cell populations were isolated with positive isolation kits from Invitrogen. In addition, the sample was reused for a study of yellow fever vaccine responses in identical twins. As the second study states: The authors reported that the T cell response to vaccination in identical twins appeared partly convergent and partly personalized. Focusing on identical twins, the study followed the T cell clones that responded to the vaccine, and did so with precision.

Material: CD8+ T cells sorted from blood. Recombination connected TRBV7-9 to TRBJ2-7; the central 7 bases match TRBD2. This receptor was identified in a woman under 30 in good health. The CDR3 corresponds to CASSRRREPEQYF. The nucleotide sequence is given as TGTGCCAGCAGCAGGCGGCGGGAGCCGGAGCAGTACTTC.